Listed below are T cell receptor beta chains from one sample, sequenced in a study of T-cell reconstitution after alpha-beta-depleted transplantation in children. Each CDR3 protein is one row after TCRdb ran MiXCR on the PCR reads. The sample has some 400,000 distinct CDR3 sequences; roughly 22% are singletons. This specimen consisted of PBMCs from the stem cell graft donor, obtained from the stem cell graft. The receptors shown here come from a human donor who donated a stem cell graft to a child with acute myeloid leukemia. Both conserved end residues are part of each CDR3. A D gene is named only where the DNA matches it firmly. Size tells how often a clone was seen (once, few, many) or the class of an expanded clone, and some rows leave it out.

size	V	D	J	CDR3	DNA
many	TRBV4-2	-	TRBJ2-7	CASSQDMGGKRSYEQYF	TGTGCCAGCAGCCAAGATATGGGCGGGAAGCGATCCTACGAGCAGTACTTC
-	TRBV5-6	-	TRBJ2-2	CASSLGGTNTGELFF	TGTGCCAGCAGCTTGGGGGGGACGAACACCGGGGAGCTGTTTTTT
few	TRBV21-1	-	TRBJ1-6	CASSEQSINSPLHF	TGTGCCAGCAGCGAACAGAGTATCAATTCACCCCTCCACTTT
-	TRBV12-3/TRBV12-4	-	TRBJ1-3	CASSVPDSGNTIYF	TGTGCCAGCAGTGTCCCGGACAGTGGAAACACCATATATTTT
few	TRBV28	-	TRBJ2-1	CASSPPRGFEQFF	TGTGCCAGCAGTCCGCCCCGGGGTTTCGAGCAGTTCTTC
-	TRBV5-1	TRBD2	TRBJ2-3	CASSNGLAGGYTDTQYF	TGCGCCAGCAGCAACGGACTAGCGGGAGGATACACAGATACGCAGTATTTT
few	TRBV20-1	TRBD2	TRBJ2-1	CSARGPLRASGRSDEQFF	TGCAGTGCTAGAGGACCCCTTAGGGCTAGCGGGAGGAGCGATGAGCAGTTCTTC
few	TRBV4-3	TRBD2	TRBJ2-3	CASSPRLASGTDTQYF	TGCGCCAGCAGCCCCCGGTTGGCTAGCGGGACAGATACGCAGTATTTT
once	TRBV2	TRBD1	TRBJ2-7	CATGTGTGEQYF	TGTGCCACCGGGACAGGGACGGGAGAGCAGTACTTC
many	TRBV7-6	-	TRBJ2-5	CASSFIRGGETQYF	TGTGCCAGCAGCTTCATAAGGGGCGGAGAGACCCAGTACTTC
-	TRBV20-1	TRBD2	TRBJ2-3	CIGTSGITDTQYF	TGCATCGGGACTAGCGGAATCACAGATACGCAGTATTTT
-	TRBV12-3/TRBV12-4	-	TRBJ2-2	CASSLEVAITGELFF	TGTGCCAGCAGTTTAGAGGTAGCGATCACCGGGGAGCTGTTTTTT
few	TRBV9	-	TRBJ2-5	CASSVDPQVFQETQYF	TGTGCCAGCAGCGTTGACCCCCAGGTCTTTCAAGAGACCCAGTACTTC